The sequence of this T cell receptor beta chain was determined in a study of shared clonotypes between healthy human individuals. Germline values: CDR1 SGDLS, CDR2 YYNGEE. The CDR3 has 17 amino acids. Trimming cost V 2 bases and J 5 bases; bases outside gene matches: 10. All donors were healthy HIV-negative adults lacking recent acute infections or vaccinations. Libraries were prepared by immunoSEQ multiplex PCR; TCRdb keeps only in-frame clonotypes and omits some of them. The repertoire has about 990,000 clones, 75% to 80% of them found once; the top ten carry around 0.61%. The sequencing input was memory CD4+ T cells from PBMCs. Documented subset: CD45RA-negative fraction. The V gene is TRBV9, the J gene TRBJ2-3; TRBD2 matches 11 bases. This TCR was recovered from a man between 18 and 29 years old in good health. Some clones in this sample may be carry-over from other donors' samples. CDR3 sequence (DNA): TGTGCCAGCAGCGTGCCTTTAGCGGGAGGGCCGGGAGATACGCAGTATTTT. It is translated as CASSVPLAGGPGDTQYF.